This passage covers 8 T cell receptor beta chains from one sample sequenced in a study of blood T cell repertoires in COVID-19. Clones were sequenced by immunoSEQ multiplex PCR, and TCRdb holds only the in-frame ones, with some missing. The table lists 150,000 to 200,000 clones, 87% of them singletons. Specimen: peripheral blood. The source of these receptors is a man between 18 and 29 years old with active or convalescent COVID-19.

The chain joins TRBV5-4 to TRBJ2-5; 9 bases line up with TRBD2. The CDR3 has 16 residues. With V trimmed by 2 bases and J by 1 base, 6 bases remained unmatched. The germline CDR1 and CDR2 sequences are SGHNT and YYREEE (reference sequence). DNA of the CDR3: TGTGCCAGCAGCTTTGCGGGGGGGCTACTCCAAGAGACCCAGTACTTC. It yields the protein CASSFAGGLLQETQYF.

The CDR3 loop reads CASSQPGLAGVTDTQYF. The CDR3 DNA follows: TGTGCCAGCAGCCAACCGGGACTAGCGGGAGTCACAGATACGCAGTATTTT. The rearrangement links TRBV14 to TRBJ2-3; 14 bases agree with TRBD2. The trim removed 2 bases at V and 2 bases at J, leaving 3 bases unmatched. There are 17 residues in the CDR3. Germline lookup yields CDR1 SGHDN and CDR2 FVKESK.

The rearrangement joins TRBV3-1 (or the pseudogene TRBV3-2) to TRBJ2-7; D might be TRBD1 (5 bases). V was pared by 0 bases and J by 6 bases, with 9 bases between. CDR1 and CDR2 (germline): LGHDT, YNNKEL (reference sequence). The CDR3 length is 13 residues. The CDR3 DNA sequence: TGTGCCAGCAGCCAAGATTCAGGGATCGAGCAGTACGTC. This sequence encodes CASSQDSGIEQYV.

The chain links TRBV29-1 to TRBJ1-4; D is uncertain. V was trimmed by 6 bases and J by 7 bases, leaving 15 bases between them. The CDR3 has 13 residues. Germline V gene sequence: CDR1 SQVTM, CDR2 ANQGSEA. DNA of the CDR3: TGCAGCGTCGAGGGATTGGGCGGTGAAAAACTGTTTTTT. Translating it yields CSVEGLGGEKLFF.

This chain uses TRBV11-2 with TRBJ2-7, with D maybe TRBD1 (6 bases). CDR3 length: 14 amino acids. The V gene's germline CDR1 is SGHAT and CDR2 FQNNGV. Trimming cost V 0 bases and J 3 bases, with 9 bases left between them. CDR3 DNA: TGTGCCAGCAGCTTAGATCAAGGGGGCTACGAGCAGTACGTC. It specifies CASSLDQGGYEQYV.

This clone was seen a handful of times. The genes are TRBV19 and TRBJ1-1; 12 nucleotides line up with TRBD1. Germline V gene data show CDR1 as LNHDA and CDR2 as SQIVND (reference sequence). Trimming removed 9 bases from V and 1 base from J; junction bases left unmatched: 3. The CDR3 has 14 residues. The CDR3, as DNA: TGTGCCAGCCGGGACAGGGGGCCGAACACTGAAGCTTTCTTT. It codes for CASRDRGPNTEAFF. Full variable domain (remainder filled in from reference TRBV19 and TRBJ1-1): DGGITQSPKYLFRKEGQNVTLSCEQNLNHDAMYWYRQDPGQGLRLIYYSQIVNDFQKGDIAEGYSVSREKKESFPLTVTSAQKNPTAFYLCASRDRGPNTEAFFGQGTRLTVV.

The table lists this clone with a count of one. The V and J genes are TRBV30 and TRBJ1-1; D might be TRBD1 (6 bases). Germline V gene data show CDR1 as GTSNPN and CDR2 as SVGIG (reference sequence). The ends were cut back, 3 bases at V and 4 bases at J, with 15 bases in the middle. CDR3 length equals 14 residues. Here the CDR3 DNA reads TGTGCCTGGAGGGCGGACAGTTGGACCACTGAAGCTTTCTTT. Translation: CAWRADSWTTEAFF.

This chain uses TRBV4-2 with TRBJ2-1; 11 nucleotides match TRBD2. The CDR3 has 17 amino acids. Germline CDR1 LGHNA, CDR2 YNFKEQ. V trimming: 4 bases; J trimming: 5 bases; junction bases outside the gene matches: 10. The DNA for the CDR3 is TGTGCCAGCAGCCCTTACAGCCTAGCGGGAGGCAACAATGAGCAGTTCTTC. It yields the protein CASSPYSLAGGNNEQFF.